This T cell receptor beta chain appears in the sequencing data of a study of T cells in Graves' hyperthyroidism and ophthalmopathy. Stable Graves' hyperthyroidism meant no ophthalmopathy progression within 18 months. Turning to this clonotype: Its antigen is not identified.

Notes on the study in general: Blood also contained most expanded thyroid clonotypes above 0.001.

V was clipped by 8 bases and J by 1 base, with 17 bases between them. Germline lookup yields CDR1 SGHTA and CDR2 FQGNSA. This CDR3 has 15 amino acids. Amplified regions were TCR beta CDR3 sequences from RNA transcripts. HTBI primers were used for first-round RT-PCR of the TCR CDR3. MiXCR, applied by TCRdb to the multiplex PCR reads, yields one record per CDR3 protein. This sample has 600,000 to 800,000 distinct CDR3 sequences; 30% to 40% occur once, and the top ten carry roughly 30%. The source of this sequence is a woman aged 40 to 50 with Graves' hyperthyroidism. This chain connects TRBV7-2 to TRBJ1-1; tentatively, D is TRBD1 (5 bases). The source material was blood. As DNA, the CDR3 is TGTGCCAGCTCACCACTGGGGGTCCCGAACACTGAAGCTTTCTTT. Its translation: CASSPLGVPNTEAFF.